The entry below gives a single T cell receptor beta chain sequence along with its context. Germline V lookup: CDR1 SGDLS, CDR2 YYNGEE. This CDR3 spans 16 amino acids. The germline V and J ends were trimmed by 0 bases and 0 bases, with 10 bases remaining between them. The data were produced by immunoSEQ multiplex PCR, yet TCRdb's version contains in-frame clones alone and is incomplete. The profile covers about 280,000 clones, with roughly nine tenths appearing a single time and 6% to 6.5% taken by the ten largest. Ages ranged from about 18 to 90 years, with residence in approximately 23 US areas. Cohorts were determined from participant-reported clinical history. The recovered donors of Cohort 3 showed two negative PCRs, clearance, or symptom resolution. This specimen comes from a study of blood T cell repertoires in COVID-19. Study as a whole: Sources were T cells, B-cell-depleted T cells, or PBMCs; the material itself was cDNA or gDNA.

This TCR came from a woman in her thirties or forties who had recovered from COVID-19. This chain links TRBV9 with TRBJ2-1; weak D call: TRBD2 (6 bases). Sequencing was carried out using PBMCs or T cells enriched from blood (not recorded which). The DNA for the CDR3 is TGTGCCAGCAGCGTAGTCCCCGGGGGCTCCTACAATGAGCAGTTCTTC. Translated: CASSVVPGGSYNEQFF.